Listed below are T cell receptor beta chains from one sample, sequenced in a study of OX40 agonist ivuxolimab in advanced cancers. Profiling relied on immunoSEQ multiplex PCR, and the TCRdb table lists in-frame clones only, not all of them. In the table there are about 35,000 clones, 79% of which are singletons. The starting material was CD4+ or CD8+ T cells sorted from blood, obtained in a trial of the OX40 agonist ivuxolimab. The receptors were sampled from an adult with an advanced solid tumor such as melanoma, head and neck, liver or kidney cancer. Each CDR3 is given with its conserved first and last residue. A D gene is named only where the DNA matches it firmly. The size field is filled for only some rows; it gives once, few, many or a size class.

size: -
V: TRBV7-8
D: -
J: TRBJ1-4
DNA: TGTGCCAGCAGCTTAATGGGAAACCTCGGAACTAATGAAAAACTGTTTTTT
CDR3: CASSLMGNLGTNEKLFF

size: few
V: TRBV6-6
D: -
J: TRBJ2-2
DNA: TGTGCCAGCAGTCCGGCGGGTACGAACACCGGGGAGCTGTTTTTT
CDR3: CASSPAGTNTGELFF

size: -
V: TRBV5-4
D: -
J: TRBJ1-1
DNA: TGTGCCAGCAGCTGGCCGGAGGGGGGTGACACTGAAGCTTTCTTT
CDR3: CASSWPEGGDTEAFF

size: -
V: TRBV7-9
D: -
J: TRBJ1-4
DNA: TGTGCCAGCAGCTCCCGAGGACCGAATGAAAAACTGTTTTTT
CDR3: CASSSRGPNEKLFF

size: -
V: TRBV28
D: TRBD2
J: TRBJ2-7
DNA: TGTGCCAGCAGTTCCGCGGGAGGTCGCGCGGGGGAGCAGTACTTC
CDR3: CASSSAGGRAGEQYF

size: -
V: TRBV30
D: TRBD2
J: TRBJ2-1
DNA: TGTGCCTGGGGGGGCCTAGGACTAGCGGGACCCAGCTCCTACAATGAGCAGTTCTTC
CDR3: CAWGGLGLAGPSSYNEQFF

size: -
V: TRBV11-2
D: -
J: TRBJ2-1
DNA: TGTGCCAGCAGTCCAGGCTCTAACAATGAGCAGTTCTTC
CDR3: CASSPGSNNEQFF

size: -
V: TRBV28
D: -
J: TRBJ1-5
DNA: TGTGCCAGCAGTTCCGGGAACCGAGCTCAGCCCCAGCATTTT
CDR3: CASSSGNRAQPQHF

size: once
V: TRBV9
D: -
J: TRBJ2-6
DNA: TGTGCCAGCAGCGTGGCGGCCTCTGGGGCCAACGTCCTGACTTTC
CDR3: CASSVAASGANVLTF

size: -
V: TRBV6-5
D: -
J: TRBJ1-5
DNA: TGTGCCAGCATGAGGACGGGCAATAGCAATCAGCCCCAGCATTTT
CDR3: CASMRTGNSNQPQHF

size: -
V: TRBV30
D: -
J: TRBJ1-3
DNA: TGTGCCTGGAGAAGGGTCTCTGGAAACACCATATATTTT
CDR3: CAWRRVSGNTIYF

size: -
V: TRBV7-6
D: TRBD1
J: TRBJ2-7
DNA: TGTGCCAGCAGCCGGGGACAGGGGGGGAACGAGCAGTACTTC
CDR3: CASSRGQGGNEQYF

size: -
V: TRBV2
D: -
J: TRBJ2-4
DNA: TGTGCCAGCAGGAGGACGAGGGGCGTCAAAAACATTCAGTACTTC
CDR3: CASRRTRGVKNIQYF

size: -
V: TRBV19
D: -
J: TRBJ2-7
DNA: TGTGCCAGTAGTAACGGGCACTACGAGCAGTACTTC
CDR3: CASSNGHYEQYF

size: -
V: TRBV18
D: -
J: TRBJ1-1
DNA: TGTGCCAGCTCACCATGGAAGGGCGGGAACACTGAAGCTTTCTTT
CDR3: CASSPWKGGNTEAFF

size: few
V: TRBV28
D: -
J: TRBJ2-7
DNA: TGTGCCAGCAGTTTAATAGGGATCCCCTCCTCACCCTACGAGCAGTACTTC
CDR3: CASSLIGIPSSPYEQYF

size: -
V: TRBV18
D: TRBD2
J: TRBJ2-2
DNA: TGTGCCAGCTCACCGCCGGGACTACTGAACACCGGGGAGCTGTTTTTT
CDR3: CASSPPGLLNTGELFF

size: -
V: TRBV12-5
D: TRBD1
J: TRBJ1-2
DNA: TGTGCTAGTGGTTTAGTTGACAGGGTTAACTATGGCTACACCTTC
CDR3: CASGLVDRVNYGYTF

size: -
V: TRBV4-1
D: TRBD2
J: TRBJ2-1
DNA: TGCGCCAGCAGACTAGCGGGAGCCAATGAGCAGTTCTTC
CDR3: CASRLAGANEQFF

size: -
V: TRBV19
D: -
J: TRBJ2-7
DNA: TGTGCCACTTCAGACAGTTTCTACGAGCAGTACTTC
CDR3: CATSDSFYEQYF

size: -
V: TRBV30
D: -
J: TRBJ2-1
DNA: TGTGCCTACCAACAGAGCTCCTACAATGAGCAGTTCTTC
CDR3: CAYQQSSYNEQFF

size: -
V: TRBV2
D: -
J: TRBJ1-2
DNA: TGTGCCAGCAGTGAAAGTGGGGGGGCGCTTGGCTACACCTTC
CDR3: CASSESGGALGYTF

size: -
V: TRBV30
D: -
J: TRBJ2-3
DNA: TGTGCCTGGAACGTCCTAGAGGCAGATACGCAGTATTTT
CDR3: CAWNVLEADTQYF

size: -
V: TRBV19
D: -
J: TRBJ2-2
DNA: TGTGCCAGTAGGAAGACAGGGAACACCGGGGAGCTGTTTTTT
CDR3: CASRKTGNTGELFF

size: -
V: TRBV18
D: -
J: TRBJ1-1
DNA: TGTGCCAGCTCACCTGGGGTAGGCACTGAAGCTTTCTTT
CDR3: CASSPGVGTEAFF

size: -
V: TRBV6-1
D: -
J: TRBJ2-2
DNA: TGTGCCAGCAGTGAAATCGGGTACACCGGGGAGCTGTTTTTT
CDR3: CASSEIGYTGELFF

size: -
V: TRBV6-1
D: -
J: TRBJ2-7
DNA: TGTGCCAGCCTTAGCGGTAGCTCCTACGAGCAGTACTTC
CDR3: CASLSGSSYEQYF

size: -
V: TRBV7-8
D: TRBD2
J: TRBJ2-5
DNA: TGTGCCAGCAGCTTAGGGGCCGGGGGGGCCCGGGAGACCCAGTACTTC
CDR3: CASSLGAGGARETQYF

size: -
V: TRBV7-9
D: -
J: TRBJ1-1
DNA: TGTGCCAGCAGCTTGGGCATTGGAGGGGGACGGTTCTTT
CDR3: CASSLGIGGGRFF

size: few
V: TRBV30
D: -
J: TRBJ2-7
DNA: TGTGCCTGGAGCCCAGGTAATCTCTACGAGCAGTACTTC
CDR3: CAWSPGNLYEQYF

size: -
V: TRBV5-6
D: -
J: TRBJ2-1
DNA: TGTGCCAGCAGCCTGGGCGGGACTCTCAATGAGCAGTTCTTC
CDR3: CASSLGGTLNEQFF

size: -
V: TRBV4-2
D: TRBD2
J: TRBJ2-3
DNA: TGTGCCACCGGACTAGCGGGAGTAGGCACAGATACGCAGTATTTT
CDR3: CATGLAGVGTDTQYF

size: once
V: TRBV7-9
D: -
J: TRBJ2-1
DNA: TGTGCCAGCAGCTTAGCCGACAAGCGGCAGTTCTTC
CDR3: CASSLADKRQFF

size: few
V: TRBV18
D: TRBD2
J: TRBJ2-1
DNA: TGTGCCAGCCCGGAGGGTAGCGGGAGCAATGAGCAGTTCTTC
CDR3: CASPEGSGSNEQFF

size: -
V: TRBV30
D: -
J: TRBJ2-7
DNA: TGTGCCCGATCAATGGGTCACGAGCAGTACTTC
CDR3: CARSMGHEQYF

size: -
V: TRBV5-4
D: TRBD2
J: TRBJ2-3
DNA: TGTGCCAGCAGCCTCGCTAGCGGGGGGGCCCCTACGCAGTATTTT
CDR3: CASSLASGGAPTQYF

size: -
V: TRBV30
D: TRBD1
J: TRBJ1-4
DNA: TGTGCCTGGAGGGGACAGGGGGCTAATGAAAAACTGTTTTTT
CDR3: CAWRGQGANEKLFF